The clone carrying this TCR beta chain showed up just once. This record comes from a study of blood T cell repertoires in COVID-19. At the level of the study: PBMCs, B-cell-depleted T cells, or T cells provided the cDNA or gDNA that made up the material.

Original processing notes: Reference gene primer amplification yielded estimated nucleated cell counts. Some clones are missing from TCRdb's copy, which holds only in-frame ones; the method was immunoSEQ multiplex PCR. The V and J calls and clone size come from that table; D and trimming were worked out from the DNA. This sample yields approximately 390,000 clones, of which around 87% are seen a single time; 5% to 8.5% belongs to the top ten. The origin of this receptor is a man younger than 35 with active or convalescent COVID-19. The source material was peripheral blood.

The CDR3 nucleotides are TGTGCCACCAGCAGAGAAAACGGATTCGGAGGAGGCTACACCTTC. It yields the protein CATSRENGFGGGYTF. This rearrangement joins TRBV15 to TRBJ1-2; D is unclear. The germline CDR1 and CDR2 sequences are LNHNV and YYDKDF (reference sequence). V was clipped by 0 bases and J by 8 bases, with 16 bases between them. The CDR3 runs to 15 residues.